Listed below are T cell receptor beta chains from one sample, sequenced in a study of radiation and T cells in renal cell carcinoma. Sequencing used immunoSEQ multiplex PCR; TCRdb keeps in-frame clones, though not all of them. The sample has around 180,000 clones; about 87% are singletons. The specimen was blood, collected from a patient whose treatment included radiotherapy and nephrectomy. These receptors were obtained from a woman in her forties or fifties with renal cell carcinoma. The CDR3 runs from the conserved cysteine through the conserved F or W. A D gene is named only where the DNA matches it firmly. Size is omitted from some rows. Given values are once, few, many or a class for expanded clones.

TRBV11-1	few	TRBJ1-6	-	CASSSKTTYNSPLHF	TGTGCCAGCAGCTCAAAGACCACCTATAATTCACCCCTCCACTTT
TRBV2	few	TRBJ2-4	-	CASSESSLLAKNIQYF	TGTGCCAGCAGTGAATCGTCCCTCCTAGCCAAAAACATTCAGTACTTC
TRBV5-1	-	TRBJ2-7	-	CASSLGHRDSYEQYF	TGCGCCAGCAGCTTAGGGCACAGGGACTCCTACGAGCAGTACTTC
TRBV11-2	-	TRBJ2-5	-	CASSSRVETQYF	TGTGCCAGCAGCTCTAGGGTGGAGACCCAGTACTTC
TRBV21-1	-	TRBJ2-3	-	CASSTADRGVKSTDTQYF	TGTGCCAGCAGCACAGCCGACAGGGGAGTTAAAAGCACAGATACGCAGTATTTT
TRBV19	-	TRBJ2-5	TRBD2	CASSIGGGFGETQYF	TGTGCCAGTAGTATAGGCGGGGGATTTGGGGAGACCCAGTACTTC
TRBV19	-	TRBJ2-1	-	CASSIVGTLGNEQFF	TGTGCCAGTAGTATCGTAGGGACCCTGGGAAATGAGCAGTTCTTC
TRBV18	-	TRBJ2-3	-	CASSPRTTDTQYF	TGTGCCAGCTCACCCCGTACAACAGATACGCAGTATTTT
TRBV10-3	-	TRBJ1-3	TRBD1	CAISDGQGILTGNTIYF	TGTGCCATCAGTGACGGACAGGGGATCCTAACTGGAAACACCATATATTTT
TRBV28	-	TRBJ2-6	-	CASSFRGQWNGANVLTF	TGTGCCAGCAGTTTTAGAGGGCAGTGGAATGGGGCCAACGTCCTGACTTTC
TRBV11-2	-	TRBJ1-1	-	CASSLWRNTEAFF	TGTGCCAGCAGCTTATGGCGTAACACTGAAGCTTTCTTT
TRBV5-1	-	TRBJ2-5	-	CASSPAWGDETQYF	TGCGCCAGCAGCCCCGCTTGGGGGGATGAGACCCAGTACTTC
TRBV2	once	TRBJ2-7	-	CASRKGGAAVSYEQYF	TGTGCCAGCCGAAAAGGTGGGGCAGCAGTCTCCTACGAGCAGTACTTC
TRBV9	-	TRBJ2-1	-	CASSVGGTSYNEQFF	TGTGCCAGCAGCGTAGGTGGGACCTCTTACAATGAGCAGTTCTTC
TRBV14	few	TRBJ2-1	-	CASSRNQSHEQFF	TGTGCCAGCAGCCGCAACCAATCCCATGAGCAGTTCTTC
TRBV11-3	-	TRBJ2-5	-	CASSDWGEETQYF	TGTGCCAGCAGCGATTGGGGGGAAGAGACCCAGTACTTC
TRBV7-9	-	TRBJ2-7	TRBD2	CASSAGTSGDHEQYF	TGTGCCAGCAGCGCCGGGACTAGCGGGGACCACGAGCAGTACTTC
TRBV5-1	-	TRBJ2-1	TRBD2	CASSLDSGGAFEQFF	TGCGCCAGCAGCTTGGATAGCGGGGGGGCCTTCGAGCAGTTCTTC
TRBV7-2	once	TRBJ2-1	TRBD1	CASSLTRDRLFF	TGTGCCAGCAGCCTGACGAGGGACAGGCTTTTCTTC
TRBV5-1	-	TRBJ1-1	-	CASSLAGYRTEAFF	TGCGCCAGCAGCTTAGCAGGGTATCGGACTGAAGCTTTCTTT
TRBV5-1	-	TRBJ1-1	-	CASSPMTPVNTEAFF	TGCGCCAGCAGCCCGATGACCCCGGTGAACACTGAAGCTTTCTTT
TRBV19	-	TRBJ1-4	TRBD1	CASSISAGTGIAEKLFF	TGTGCCAGTAGTATTTCGGCGGGGACAGGGATAGCTGAAAAACTGTTTTTT
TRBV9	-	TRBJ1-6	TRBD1	CASSAGTGLSYNSPLHF	TGTGCCAGCAGCGCCGGGACAGGGTTGTCCTATAATTCACCCCTCCACTTT
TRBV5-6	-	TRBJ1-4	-	CASSLTVEGWKLFF	TGTGCCAGCAGCTTGACAGTGGAGGGGTGGAAACTGTTTTTT
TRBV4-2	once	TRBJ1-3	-	CASSQDGSGDGGNTIYF	TGTGCCAGCAGCCAAGATGGGTCAGGGGATGGTGGAAACACCATATATTTT
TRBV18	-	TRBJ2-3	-	CASSPSDTQYF	TGTGCCAGCTCACCGTCAGATACGCAGTATTTT
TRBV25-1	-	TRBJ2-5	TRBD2	CASSEMTSGGSQETQYF	TGTGCCAGCAGTGAAATGACTAGCGGGGGGTCCCAAGAGACCCAGTACTTC
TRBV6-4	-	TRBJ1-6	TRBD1	CASSEHRGGSPLHF	TGTGCCAGCAGCGAGCACAGGGGAGGTTCACCCCTCCACTTT
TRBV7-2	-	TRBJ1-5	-	CASSLGLGQPQHF	TGTGCCAGCAGCTTAGGGTTGGGGCAGCCCCAGCATTTT
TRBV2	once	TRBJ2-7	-	CASSEFRAAYEQYF	TGTGCCAGCAGTGAGTTCAGGGCGGCCTACGAGCAGTACTTC
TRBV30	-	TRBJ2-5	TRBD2	CAWSGTSGGLGKTQYF	TGTGCCTGGAGTGGGACTAGCGGGGGCCTCGGGAAGACCCAGTACTTC
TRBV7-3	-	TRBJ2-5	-	CASSSSPIPGETQYF	TGTGCCAGCAGCTCTTCGCCCATACCGGGAGAGACCCAGTACTTC
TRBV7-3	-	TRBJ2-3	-	CASSSSSTDTQYF	TGTGCCAGCAGCTCCTCCAGCACAGATACGCAGTATTTT
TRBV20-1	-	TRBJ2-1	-	CSAVALGQFF	TGCAGTGCTGTAGCTCTGGGGCAGTTCTTC
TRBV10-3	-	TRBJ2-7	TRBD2	CAISVASGTAGEQYF	TGTGCCATCAGTGTAGCTAGCGGGACCGCCGGGGAGCAGTACTTC
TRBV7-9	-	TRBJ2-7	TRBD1	CASSNRDRSSYEQYF	TGTGCCAGCAGCAACCGGGACAGGAGTTCCTACGAGCAGTACTTC
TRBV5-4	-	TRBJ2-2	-	CASTAARDAGELFF	TGTGCCAGCACCGCGGCGAGGGATGCCGGGGAGCTGTTTTTT
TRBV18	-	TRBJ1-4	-	CASSPLTGRTNEKLFF	TGTGCCAGCTCACCATTAACCGGTAGGACTAATGAAAAACTGTTTTTT
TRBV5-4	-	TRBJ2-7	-	CASSRTANSYEQYF	TGTGCCAGCAGCCGGACTGCGAACTCCTACGAGCAGTACTTC
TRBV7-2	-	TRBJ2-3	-	CASSLGVRATDTQYF	TGTGCCAGCAGCTTAGGGGTTCGGGCCACAGATACGCAGTATTTT
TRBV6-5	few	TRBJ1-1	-	CASRGIVDTEAFF	TGTGCCAGCAGGGGTATAGTCGACACTGAAGCTTTCTTT
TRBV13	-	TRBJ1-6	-	CASADTRGLDSPLHF	TGTGCCAGCGCAGACACGCGGGGGTTGGATTCACCCCTCCACTTT